This TCR beta chain comes out of a study of blood T cell dynamics during melanoma immunotherapy. Study background: Metastatic melanoma patients received first-line pembrolizumab or nivolumab plus ipilimumab. General study results and limits: Clones driving repertoire changes may be melanoma-specific or general immune activation.

As regards this clone: Its antigen is as yet unknown.

Per the germline V gene, CDR1 is SGHRS and CDR2 is YFSETQ. This CDR3 is 16 amino acids long. Trimming stripped 0 bases from V and 9 bases from J, with 19 bases between. Using immunoSEQ multiplex PCR, the repertoire was profiled, and TCRdb retains in-frame clones only, with some absent. The table has 11,000 to 15,000 clones, approximately 90% seen once; the top ten hold roughly 5.4%. Time point specified: week 3, after first cycle of checkpoint inhibitor. Response was assessed by RECIST 1.1 at 12 weeks, except a couple of rapid progressors. Patients had no prior systemic cancer treatment, immunosuppressants or other active cancers.

V usage is TRBV5-1 and J usage is TRBJ2-1; the D gene is possibly TRBD1 (6 bases). The origin of this receptor is a human donor with melanoma. Sequencing was performed on blood, taken from a patient treated with checkpoint blockade. This CDR3 is CASSLGQMGRGGEQFF. The CDR3 region has the DNA TGCGCCAGCAGCTTGGGGCAAATGGGGAGAGGGGGTGAGCAGTTCTTC.